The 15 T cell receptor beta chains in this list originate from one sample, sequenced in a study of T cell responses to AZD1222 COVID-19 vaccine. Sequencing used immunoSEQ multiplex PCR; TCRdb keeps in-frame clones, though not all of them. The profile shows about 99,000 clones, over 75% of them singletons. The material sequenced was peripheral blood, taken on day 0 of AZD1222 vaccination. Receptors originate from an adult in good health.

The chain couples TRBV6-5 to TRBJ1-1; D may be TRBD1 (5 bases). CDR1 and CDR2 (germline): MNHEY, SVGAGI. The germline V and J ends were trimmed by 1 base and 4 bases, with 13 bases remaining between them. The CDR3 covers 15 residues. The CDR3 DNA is TGTGCCAGCAGTTACTTCAGGGTCAAAACCACTGAAGCTTTCTTT. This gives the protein CASSYFRVKTTEAFF.

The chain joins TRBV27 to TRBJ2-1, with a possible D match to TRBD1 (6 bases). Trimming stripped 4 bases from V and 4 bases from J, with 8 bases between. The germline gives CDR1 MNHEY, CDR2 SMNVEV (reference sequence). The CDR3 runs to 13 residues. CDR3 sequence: CASSWGRYNEQFF. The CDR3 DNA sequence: TGTGCCAGCAGTTGGGGGCGTTACAATGAGCAGTTCTTC.

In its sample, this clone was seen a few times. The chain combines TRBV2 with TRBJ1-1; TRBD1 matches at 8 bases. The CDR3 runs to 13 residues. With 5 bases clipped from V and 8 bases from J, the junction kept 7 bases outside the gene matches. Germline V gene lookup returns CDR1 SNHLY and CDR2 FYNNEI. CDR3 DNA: TGTGCCAGCAGTCGCGGACAGGGAGAAGAAGCTTTCTTT. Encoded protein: CASSRGQGEEAFF.

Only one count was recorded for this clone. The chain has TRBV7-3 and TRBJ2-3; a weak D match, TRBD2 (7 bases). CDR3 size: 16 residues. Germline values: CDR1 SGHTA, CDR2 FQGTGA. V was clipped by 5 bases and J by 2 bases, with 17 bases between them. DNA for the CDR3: TGTGCCAGCAGCGGCGTAGGCGGGGGCCTCACAGATACGCAGTATTTT. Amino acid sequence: CASSGVGGGLTDTQYF.

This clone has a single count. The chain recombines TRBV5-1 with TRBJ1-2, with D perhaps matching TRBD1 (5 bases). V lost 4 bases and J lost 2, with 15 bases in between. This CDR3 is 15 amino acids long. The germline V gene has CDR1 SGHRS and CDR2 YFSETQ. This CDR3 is CASSGKGTDNYGYTF. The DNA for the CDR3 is TGCGCCAGCAGCGGGAAGGGGACGGACAACTATGGCTACACCTTC.

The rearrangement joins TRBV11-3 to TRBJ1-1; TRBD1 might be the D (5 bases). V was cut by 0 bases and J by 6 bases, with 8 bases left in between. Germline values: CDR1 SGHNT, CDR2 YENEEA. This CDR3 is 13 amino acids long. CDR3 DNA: TGTGCCAGCAGCTTAGATATGACAGCTGAAGCTTTCTTT. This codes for CASSLDMTAEAFF.

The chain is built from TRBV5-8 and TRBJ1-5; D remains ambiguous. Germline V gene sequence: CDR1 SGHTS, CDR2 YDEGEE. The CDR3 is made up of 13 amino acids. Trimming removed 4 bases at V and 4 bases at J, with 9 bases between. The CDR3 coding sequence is TGTGCCAGCAGCCCCCGGACGAATCAGCCCCAGCATTTT. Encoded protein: CASSPRTNQPQHF.

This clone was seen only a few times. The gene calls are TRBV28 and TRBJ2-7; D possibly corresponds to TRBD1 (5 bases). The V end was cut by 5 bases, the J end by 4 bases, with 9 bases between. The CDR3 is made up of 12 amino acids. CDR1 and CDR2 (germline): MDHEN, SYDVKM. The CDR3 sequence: CASSRTLYEQYF. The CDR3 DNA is TGTGCCAGCAGTAGGACACTGTACGAGCAGTACTTC.

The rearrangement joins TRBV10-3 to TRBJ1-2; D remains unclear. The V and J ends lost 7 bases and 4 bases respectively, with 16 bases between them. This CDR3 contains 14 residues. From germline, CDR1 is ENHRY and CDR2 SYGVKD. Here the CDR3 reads CAINRPQESYGYTF. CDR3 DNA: TGTGCCATCAATAGGCCACAAGAGAGCTATGGCTACACCTTC.

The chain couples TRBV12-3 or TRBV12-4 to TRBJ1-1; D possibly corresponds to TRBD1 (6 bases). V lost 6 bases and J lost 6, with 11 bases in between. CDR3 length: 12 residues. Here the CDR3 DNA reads TGTGCCAGCAGCCAGGGGATCTCTGAAGCTTTCTTT. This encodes CASSQGISEAFF.

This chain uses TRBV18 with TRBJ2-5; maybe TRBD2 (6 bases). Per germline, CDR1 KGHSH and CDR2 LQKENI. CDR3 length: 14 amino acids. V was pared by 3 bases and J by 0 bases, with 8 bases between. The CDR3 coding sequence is TGTGCCAGCTCACCGGGCGGGAACCAAGAGACCCAGTACTTC. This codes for CASSPGGNQETQYF.

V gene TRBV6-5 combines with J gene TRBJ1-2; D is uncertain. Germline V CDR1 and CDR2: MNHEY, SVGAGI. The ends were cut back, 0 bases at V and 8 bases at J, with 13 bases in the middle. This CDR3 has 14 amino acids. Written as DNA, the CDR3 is TGTGCCAGCAGTTACTCTCCCCGTTCGAGAGGCTACACCTTC. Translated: CASSYSPRSRGYTF.

The CDR3 DNA reads as TGTGCCAGCGACCCCATGAACACTGAAGCTTTCTTT. It codes for CASDPMNTEAFF. The gene calls are TRBV11-2 and TRBJ1-1, with no clear D. Trimming took 8 bases from V and 0 from J, leaving 7 bases between them. Germline CDR1 SGHAT, CDR2 FQNNGV. CDR3 size: 12 residues.

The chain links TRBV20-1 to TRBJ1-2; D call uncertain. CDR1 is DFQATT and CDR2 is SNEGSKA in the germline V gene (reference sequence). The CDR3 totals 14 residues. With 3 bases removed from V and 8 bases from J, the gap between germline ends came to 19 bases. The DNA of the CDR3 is TGCAGTGCTAGTCTTGGGCAGGCGAAGACCGGCTACACCTTC. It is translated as CSASLGQAKTGYTF.

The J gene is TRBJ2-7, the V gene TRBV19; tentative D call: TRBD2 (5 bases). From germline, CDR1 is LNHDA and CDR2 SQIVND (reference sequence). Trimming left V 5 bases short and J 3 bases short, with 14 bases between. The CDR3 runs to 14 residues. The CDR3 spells CASSLTSVSYEQYF. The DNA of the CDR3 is TGTGCCAGTAGTCTTACTAGTGTGAGCTACGAGCAGTACTTC. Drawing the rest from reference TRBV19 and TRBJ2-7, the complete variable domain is DGGITQSPKYLFRKEGQNVTLSCEQNLNHDAMYWYRQDPGQGLRLIYYSQIVNDFQKGDIAEGYSVSREKKESFPLTVTSAQKNPTAFYLCASSLTSVSYEQYFGPGTRLTVT.